This T cell receptor beta chain was identified during a study of CD8 T cells in ankylosing spondylitis. This clonotype was counted at least ten times. Antigen specificity is unknown. Between the trimmed V and J ends, which lost 4 bases and 6 bases, there was a span of 10 bases. This CDR3 region has 12 residues. Germline CDR1 and CDR2: DFQATT and SNEGSKA (reference sequence). In TCRdb, the 5' RACE reads were re-called with MiXCR into one record per CDR3 protein. The sample carries about 140,000 distinct CDR3 sequences, approximately 10% recorded once. The study's findings and limits: The authors found the disease-linked clones to be CD8+ and relatively rare in peripheral blood. Seemingly distinctive of ankylosing spondylitis blood was a TCR beta motif formed by eight highly homologous variants. The authors reported significant enrichment of disease-linked clones in matched ankylosing spondylitis synovial fluid.

This chain uses TRBV20-1 with TRBJ1-5; the D is unclear. The receptor comes from a female donor with ankylosing spondylitis or in good health (not recorded which). Sequenced input: blood, either unsorted or a sorted T cell fraction (not recorded which). DNA of the CDR3: TGCAGTGCTAATGTGGCCGCTCAGCCCCAGCATTTT. Its protein product is CSANVAAQPQHF.